Below, one T cell receptor beta chain is given with its context. Its target is unknown. This table comes from immunoSEQ multiplex PCR, and its TCRdb copy is limited to in-frame clones, with some not included. Of roughly 20,000 clones in the sample, approximately 85% were seen once. Excluded were patients having autoimmune disease history or systemic immunosuppression. This sample was taken from a study of OX40 agonist ivuxolimab in advanced cancers. Overall study context: Three patients got partial responses; one had hepatocellular carcinoma and two had cutaneous melanoma.

Study conclusions and caveats: More expanded clones were seen, on average, in CD8+ T cells than in CD4+. With doses of 0.1 to 3.0 mg/kg, CD4+ and CD8+ blood T cells had undergone clonal expansion by week 6.

This receptor was obtained from an adult with an advanced solid tumor such as melanoma, head and neck, liver or kidney cancer. Sequences were derived from CD4+ or CD8+ T cells sorted from blood, sampled in a trial of the OX40 agonist ivuxolimab.

The CDR3 DNA is TGTGCCAGCAGCTTGAGCGCCGAGCAGTACTTC. Translating gives CASSLSAEQYF. The V call is TRBV7-9, the J call TRBJ2-7; no reliable D call. V lost 3 bases and J lost 6, with 6 bases in between. This CDR3 spans 11 amino acids. Germline V gives CDR1 SEHNR, CDR2 FQNEAQ (reference sequence).